These 6 T cell receptor beta chains were sequenced from one sample in a study of T cell responses to AZD1222 COVID-19 vaccine (dated by TCRdb to about 2021). Libraries were constructed by the immunoSEQ multiplex PCR assay. TCRdb provides this immuneACCESS table in a form limited to in-frame rearrangements. Some clones are lacking; in checked studies, under half of them reflect an unresolved V gene, and why the rest are absent is not known. The sample includes about 150,000 clones, with roughly 90% observed a single time. The top ten clonotypes cover about 19% of the sample. Read against the paper, the sample's time point label means: baseline before first vaccination. Here the sequenced sample was peripheral blood, taken on day 0 of AZD1222 vaccination. Receptor source: an adult in good health.

This clone has a handful of counts. V gene TRBV10-2 combines with J gene TRBJ1-1; maybe TRBD1 (5 bases). Germline CDR1 WSHSY, CDR2 SAAADI. The V end lost 7 bases, the J end lost 0 bases, and 21 bases lay between the germline ends. There are 17 residues in the CDR3. For the CDR3, the DNA is TGCGCCAGCACCCCTGGGGAGGGGCCCTTATTGAACACTGAAGCTTTCTTT. This sequence encodes CASTPGEGPLLNTEAFF.

The chain couples TRBV6-5 to TRBJ1-3; D remains unclear. The CDR3 totals 12 residues. With 7 bases removed from V and 5 bases from J, the gap between germline ends came to 9 bases. Germline assignment: CDR1 MNHEY and CDR2 SVGAGI. This CDR3 is CASMGGRNTIYF. CDR3 coding DNA: TGTGCCAGCATGGGAGGGCGAAACACCATATATTTT.

The chain is built from TRBV4-3 and TRBJ2-1; 9 positions agree with TRBD2. The CDR3 sequence is 16 residues long. V shed 0 bases, J shed 9 bases, and the junction held 9 bases outside the gene matches. Germline CDR1 LGHNA, CDR2 YSLEER. The CDR3 bases are TGCGCCAGCAGCCAAGATAGCCTAGCGGGGTATAGTGAGCAGTTCTTC. It translates to CASSQDSLAGYSEQFF.

The chain couples TRBV5-1 to TRBJ2-7, with D possibly TRBD2 on 6 matching bases. The CDR3 is 15 residues long. V was shortened by 4 bases and J by 4 bases, with 18 bases between the two germline ends. The germline V gene has CDR1 SGHRS and CDR2 YFSETQ. The CDR3 DNA follows: TGCGCCAGCAGCCCCACCCCCGTAGCGGCGTACGAGCAGTACTTC. Encoded protein: CASSPTPVAAYEQYF.

V usage is TRBV2 and J usage is TRBJ1-2, with D possibly TRBD1 on 6 matching bases. Germline V lookup: CDR1 SNHLY, CDR2 FYNNEI. V lost 7 bases, J lost 0 bases, and 21 bases lay in between. The CDR3 sequence is 17 residues long. In DNA form, the CDR3 reads TGTGCCAGCACTCCGGGGGGGCGGGAAGGAACTAACTATGGCTACACCTTC. It translates to CASTPGGREGTNYGYTF.

This chain uses TRBV27 with TRBJ1-1; D may be TRBD1 (5 bases). Germline CDR1 is MNHEY and CDR2 is SMNVEV (reference sequence). The CDR3 spans 9 residues. Trimming shortened V by 8 bases and J by 11 bases, and 9 bases separated the two germline ends. This chain's CDR3 is CASGARAFF. The CDR3 nucleotides read TGTGCCAGCGGGGCTCGGGCTTTCTTT.